These T cell receptor beta chains were read from a single sample in a study of blood T cell repertoires in COVID-19. Method: immunoSEQ multiplex PCR; TCRdb's copy keeps in-frame clones and lacks some. The sample includes 100,000 to 150,000 clones, approximately 85% of them seen just once. Sequencing input: peripheral blood. These receptors came from a man aged 30 to 39 with COVID-19, enrolled during active disease. The CDR3 runs from the conserved cysteine through the conserved F or W. Each record gives: V gene, D gene, J gene, clone size, CDR3 DNA, CDR3 protein. The D gene is left open where the match is weak. Rows may omit the clone size; those that give it use once, few, many or a size class.

V gene: TRBV19; D gene: NA; J gene: TRBJ2-7; clone size: NA; CDR3 DNA: TGTGCCAGTAGTTTCCGATTTTCAGGGTACGAGCAGTACTTC; CDR3 protein: CASSFRFSGYEQYF
V gene: TRBV6-6; D gene: NA; J gene: TRBJ1-1; clone size: NA; CDR3 DNA: TGTGCCAGCAGTTACTCGAGGCTCCTAGGGGACACTGAAGCTTTCTTT; CDR3 protein: CASSYSRLLGDTEAFF
V gene: TRBV4-1; D gene: TRBD2; J gene: TRBJ2-7; clone size: NA; CDR3 DNA: TGCGCCAGCAGCCAATTCCTCGATCAGCCAACTAGCGGGAGAGGCTACGAGCAGTACTTC; CDR3 protein: CASSQFLDQPTSGRGYEQYF
V gene: TRBV6-5; D gene: NA; J gene: TRBJ2-7; clone size: NA; CDR3 DNA: TGTGCCAGCAGTCGCGCGGGACTTCTCTCCGAGCAGTACTTC; CDR3 protein: CASSRAGLLSEQYF
V gene: TRBV19; D gene: TRBD1; J gene: TRBJ1-2; clone size: once; CDR3 DNA: TGTGCCAGTAGTATGATGGGTAGCCTGGGACAGCGATCCTATGGCTACACCTTC; CDR3 protein: CASSMMGSLGQRSYGYTF
V gene: TRBV12-3/TRBV12-4; D gene: TRBD2; J gene: TRBJ2-5; clone size: NA; CDR3 DNA: TGTGCCAGCAGGCGACCGGGGGGGACCCAGTACTTC; CDR3 protein: CASRRPGGTQYF
V gene: TRBV6-6; D gene: TRBD2; J gene: TRBJ2-1; clone size: NA; CDR3 DNA: TGTGCCAGCACCCTAGCGGGGGGCCTTTACAATGAGCAGTTCTTC; CDR3 protein: CASTLAGGLYNEQFF
V gene: TRBV10-1; D gene: TRBD2; J gene: TRBJ2-7; clone size: NA; CDR3 DNA: TGCGCCAGCAGGTTACTAGCGGGAGGGCCGGACGAGCAGTACTTC; CDR3 protein: CASRLLAGGPDEQYF
V gene: TRBV6-1; D gene: NA; J gene: TRBJ1-3; clone size: NA; CDR3 DNA: TGTGCCAGCAGTGAGGGGGGGCTCTGGGACACCATATATTTT; CDR3 protein: CASSEGGLWDTIYF
V gene: TRBV4-1; D gene: NA; J gene: TRBJ1-1; clone size: NA; CDR3 DNA: TGCGCCAGCAGAGGGGGGGCGTTGAACACTGAAGCTTTCTTT; CDR3 protein: CASRGGALNTEAFF
V gene: TRBV5-4; D gene: TRBD2; J gene: TRBJ2-1; clone size: NA; CDR3 DNA: TGTGCCAGCAGCTCCTCGACTAGCTCAAATGAGCAGTTCTTC; CDR3 protein: CASSSSTSSNEQFF
V gene: TRBV3-1/TRBV3-2; D gene: TRBD1; J gene: TRBJ1-6; clone size: NA; CDR3 DNA: TGTGCCAGCAGCCAATCAGGGGGACAGGGTAATTCACCCCTCCACTTT; CDR3 protein: CASSQSGGQGNSPLHF
V gene: TRBV7-9; D gene: NA; J gene: TRBJ2-3; clone size: NA; CDR3 DNA: TGTGCCAGCAGCTCTCCGGGATTGAGCACAGATACGCAGTATTTT; CDR3 protein: CASSSPGLSTDTQYF
V gene: TRBV2; D gene: NA; J gene: TRBJ1-3; clone size: NA; CDR3 DNA: TGTGCCAGCAAGAGCCTGGAGTCTGGAAACACCATATATTTT; CDR3 protein: CASKSLESGNTIYF
V gene: TRBV28; D gene: NA; J gene: TRBJ2-7; clone size: NA; CDR3 DNA: TGTGCCAGCAGTTTAACGAATAGCGTCAACGAGCAGTACTTC; CDR3 protein: CASSLTNSVNEQYF
V gene: TRBV10-3; D gene: TRBD1; J gene: TRBJ1-4; clone size: NA; CDR3 DNA: TGTGCCATCAGTGAGGGGACAGGGACTATCGAAAAACTGTTTTTT; CDR3 protein: CAISEGTGTIEKLFF
V gene: TRBV7-2; D gene: NA; J gene: TRBJ1-5; clone size: NA; CDR3 DNA: TGTGCCAGCAGCATAGCTGGGGAGGCCCAGCATTTT; CDR3 protein: CASSIAGEAQHF
V gene: TRBV29-1; D gene: TRBD1; J gene: TRBJ2-7; clone size: NA; CDR3 DNA: TGCAGCACCGATCCCGGGACAGGTACCTACGAGCAGTACTTC; CDR3 protein: CSTDPGTGTYEQYF
V gene: TRBV28; D gene: TRBD1; J gene: TRBJ2-2; clone size: NA; CDR3 DNA: TGTGTAACAGGGGGAGTCTCCACCGGGGAGCTGTTTTTT; CDR3 protein: CVTGGVSTGELFF
V gene: TRBV29-1; D gene: NA; J gene: TRBJ1-1; clone size: NA; CDR3 DNA: TGCAGCCCCTTTGGGGGCCCTTCGAACACTGAAGCTTTCTTT; CDR3 protein: CSPFGGPSNTEAFF
V gene: TRBV19; D gene: TRBD2; J gene: TRBJ2-3; clone size: NA; CDR3 DNA: TGTGCCAGTAGTAAACTAGCGGGAAGCACAGATACGCAGTATTTT; CDR3 protein: CASSKLAGSTDTQYF
V gene: TRBV5-1; D gene: TRBD1; J gene: TRBJ2-1; clone size: NA; CDR3 DNA: TGCGCCAGCAGCCTCGGACAGGGGCAGAATGAGCAGTTCTTC; CDR3 protein: CASSLGQGQNEQFF
V gene: TRBV9; D gene: TRBD1; J gene: TRBJ1-3; clone size: few; CDR3 DNA: TGTGCCAGCAGCTCAGGGGGGAGCTCTGGAAACACCATATATTTT; CDR3 protein: CASSSGGSSGNTIYF
V gene: TRBV4-1; D gene: NA; J gene: TRBJ2-7; clone size: NA; CDR3 DNA: TGCGCCAGCAGCCAAGAACAGGGAACCTACGAGCAGTACTTC; CDR3 protein: CASSQEQGTYEQYF
V gene: TRBV4-1; D gene: TRBD1; J gene: TRBJ2-2; clone size: few; CDR3 DNA: TGCGCCAGCAGCCGCGTATTGGGGACAGGGGTTGGCACCGGGGAGCTGTTTTTT; CDR3 protein: CASSRVLGTGVGTGELFF
V gene: TRBV28; D gene: NA; J gene: TRBJ2-6; clone size: NA; CDR3 DNA: TGTGCCAGCAGGGATAACAGAAACTCTGGGGCCAACGTCCTGACTTTC; CDR3 protein: CASRDNRNSGANVLTF
V gene: TRBV6-1; D gene: TRBD1; J gene: TRBJ1-5; clone size: NA; CDR3 DNA: TGTGCCAGCAGTGAAGGAGTGGGTAGTACAGGGGCCCAGCCCCAGCATTTT; CDR3 protein: CASSEGVGSTGAQPQHF
V gene: TRBV6-1; D gene: NA; J gene: TRBJ1-1; clone size: NA; CDR3 DNA: TGTGCCAGCAGTGAGGTTCCGTCGGGGTCTGAAGCTTTCTTT; CDR3 protein: CASSEVPSGSEAFF